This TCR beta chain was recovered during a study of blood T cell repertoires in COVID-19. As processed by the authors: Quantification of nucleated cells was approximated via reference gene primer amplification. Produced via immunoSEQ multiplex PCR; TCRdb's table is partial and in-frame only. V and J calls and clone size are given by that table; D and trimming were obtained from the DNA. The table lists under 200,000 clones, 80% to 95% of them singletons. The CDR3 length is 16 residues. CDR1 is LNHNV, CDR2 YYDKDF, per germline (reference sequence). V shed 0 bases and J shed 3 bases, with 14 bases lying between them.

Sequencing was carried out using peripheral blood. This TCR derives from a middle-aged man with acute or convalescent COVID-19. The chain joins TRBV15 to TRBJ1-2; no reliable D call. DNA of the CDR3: TGTGCCACCAGCAGAGATCGGCGGGGTGGGGACTATGGCTACACCTTC. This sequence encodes CATSRDRRGGDYGYTF.